This TCR beta chain appears in the sequencing data of a study of blood T cell repertoires in COVID-19. Study details: Whether acute or convalescent, the COVID-19 samples came from the United States, Italy and Spain. T cells, B-cell-depleted T cells, or PBMCs provided the cDNA or gDNA that served as material.

The CDR3 spans 16 residues. Germline lookup yields CDR1 SGHDT and CDR2 YYEEEE. With 4 bases clipped from V and 4 bases from J, the junction kept 8 bases outside the gene matches. As processed by the authors: Amplification of reference gene primers was used by the study to estimate nucleated cell counts. The repertoire was sequenced with immunoSEQ multiplex PCR; TCRdb's copy has only in-frame clones and lacks some. The DNA gave D and trimming, while V, J and clone size come from that table. In the table there are about 250,000 clones, about 90% of which are singletons. Sequencing input: peripheral blood. This receptor was obtained from a man in his late teens or twenties with active or convalescent COVID-19. The V gene is TRBV5-6, the J gene TRBJ1-3; 10 nucleotides line up with TRBD1. The DNA of the CDR3 is TGTGCCAGCAGCCCCAGACAGGGGGCGCGGGGAAACACCATATATTTT. Its translation is CASSPRQGARGNTIYF.